These T cell receptor beta chains were read from a single sample in a study of T cell clones after liver transplantation. TCRdb's copy holds only in-frame clones and misses some; the assay was immunoSEQ multiplex PCR. The sample has around 51,000 clones, 86% seen once. The material sequenced was CD8+ T cells from blood, taken 12 months after liver transplant. These receptors were collected from a human patient who received a liver transplant. Some T cells may have come from the graft donor. CDR3s leave out the opening cysteine and the closing phenylalanine or tryptophan.

>16|TRBV15|TRBJ1-3
ATSRDRGAPFSGNTIY
>9|TRBV29-1|TRBJ2-7
SVVQAYEQY
>16|TRBV7-2|TRBJ2-1
ASSLVGRTSGAYNEQF
>13|TRBV29-1|TRBJ2-1
SVEGLADSYNEQF
>15|TRBV4-1|TRBJ2-7
ASSQVIGAGGTYEQY
>14|TRBV27|TRBJ2-3
ASVSGASGKTDTQY
>14|TRBV6-6|TRBJ2-1
ASSYPSRGTADEQF
>10|TRBV5-4|TRBJ1-2
ASSLDSYGYT
>13|TRBV29-1|TRBJ2-7
SVEGSGHDPYEQY
>9|TRBV9|TRBJ1-2
ASGGAYGYT
>13|TRBV5-8|TRBJ1-1
ASSLERAQHTEAF
>11|TRBV7-9|TRBJ1-1
ASTLGGNTEAF
>11|TRBV27|TRBJ1-3
ASRTGTGNTIY
>12|TRBV19|TRBJ2-1
ASSITGSYNEQF
>13|TRBV27|TRBJ2-7
ASSLAAGGTYEQY
>13|TRBV19|TRBJ2-3
ASTRTAVPGDTQY
>14|TRBV5-1|TRBJ1-4
ASSLDTDRGPQKLF
>13|TRBV28|TRBJ1-2
ASSALQGEIYGYT
>8|TRBV2|TRBJ2-7
ASRRDEQY
>12|TRBV9|TRBJ2-7
ASSVGHLTYEQY
>12|TRBV9|TRBJ1-2
ASSVATANYGYT
>8|TRBV20-1|TRBJ2-7
SAHAYEQY
>13|TRBV19|TRBJ2-2
ASSILAGSAGELF
>13|TRBV28|TRBJ1-1
ASSYPPRGDTEAF
>10|TRBV29-1|TRBJ1-1
SVPEWNTEAF
>12|TRBV27|TRBJ2-5
ASSPWGARGTQY
>9|TRBV10-3|TRBJ2-7
AISGGGEQY
>9|TRBV5-1|TRBJ2-1
ASSTNNEQF
>11|TRBV19|.
ASRQGYFSPQY
>12|TRBV2|TRBJ2-1
ASSEGTGDNEQF
>15|TRBV2|TRBJ1-2
ARGGGGLTRRYYGYT
>15|TRBV4-1|TRBJ2-1
ASSQDPLAGAYNEQF
>10|TRBV11-2|TRBJ2-5
ASSGTDETQY
>13|TRBV4-1|TRBJ1-3
ASSQRDLSGNTIY
>17|TRBV13|TRBJ2-6
ASSLGGAGGASGANVLT
>10|TRBV2|TRBJ1-2
ASSDSWNGYT
>13|TRBV19|TRBJ2-7
ASSIAGGTPNEQY
>13|TRBV28|TRBJ2-5
ASSALTGVQETQY
>12|TRBV27|TRBJ1-1
ASSFEGPNTEAF
>12|TRBV6-6|TRBJ2-7
ASTPRGGTYEQY
>10|TRBV29-1|TRBJ1-2
SFRTGGYGYT
>17|TRBV19|TRBJ2-1
ASTLKGDSPFSSYNEQF
>16|TRBV4-3|TRBJ2-7
ASSQEAKNLAGVYEQY
>13|TRBV19|TRBJ2-1
ASSWGSSSYNEQF
>12|TRBV15|TRBJ1-1
ATSFGEGHTEAF
>14|TRBV5-4|TRBJ2-7
ASSFPSGQGQYEQY
>9|TRBV28|TRBJ2-7
ASTETGEQY
>12|TRBV9|TRBJ2-7
ASSVRDYSYEQY
>11|TRBV27|TRBJ1-1
ASRRDIGRGAF
>12|TRBV9|TRBJ1-2
ASSPGTGNYGYT
>14|TRBV11-1|TRBJ1-1
ASSLRQGHMNTEAF
>10|TRBV6-5|TRBJ1-5
ASSRPNQPQH
>13|TRBV28|TRBJ1-2
ASSFRGGANYGYT
>13|TRBV9|TRBJ1-5
ASSVNDHSNQPQH
>16|TRBV28|TRBJ1-2
ASSFPPRTVGSMDGYT
>11|TRBV19|TRBJ1-2
ASSQELHYGYT
>12|TRBV7-2|TRBJ2-1
ASSLSLAYNEQF
>14|TRBV7-2|TRBJ2-7
ASSLGPGRIVDEQY
>14|TRBV9|TRBJ1-1
ASSDTPGGASTEAF
>14|TRBV19|TRBJ1-3
ASSADRGLRGNTIY